The 19 T cell receptor beta chains in this list originate from one sample, sequenced in a study of T cell responses to AZD1222 COVID-19 vaccine. Libraries were prepared by immunoSEQ multiplex PCR; TCRdb keeps only in-frame clonotypes and omits some of them. The sample carries roughly 78,000 clones, roughly four fifths recorded once. The sequenced sample was peripheral blood, obtained on day 0 of AZD1222 vaccination. The receptors were gathered from an adult in good health.

The J gene is TRBJ1-2, the V gene TRBV18; D is uncertain. V was clipped by 3 bases and J by 5 bases, with 16 bases between them. The CDR3 has 15 residues. Germline V gene sequence: CDR1 KGHSH, CDR2 LQKENI. This CDR3 reads CASSPGPQSSYGYTF. CDR3 DNA: TGTGCCAGCTCACCCGGACCCCAGTCCTCTTATGGCTACACCTTC. The whole variable domain, remainder taken from reference TRBV18 and TRBJ1-2, is NAGVMQNPRHLVRRRGQEARLRCSPMKGHSHVYWYRQLPEEGLKFMVYLQKENIIDESGMPKERFSAEFPKEGPSILRIQQVVRGDSAAYFCASSPGPQSSYGYTFGSGTRLTVV.

The table lists this clone with a few counts. The CDR3 nucleotides read TGTGCCAGTAGAGAGGGAGAAGGGACCGGGGAGCTGTTTTTT. It translates to CASREGEGTGELFF. V gene TRBV19 combines with J gene TRBJ2-2, with a possible D match to TRBD2 (5 bases). CDR1 and CDR2 (germline): LNHDA, SQIVND (reference sequence). This CDR3 is 14 amino acids long. The germline V and J ends were trimmed by 6 bases and 5 bases, with 13 bases remaining between them.

J is TRBJ2-7 and V is TRBV2, with 12 bases that match TRBD2. Germline-derived CDR1 and CDR2 are SNHLY and FYNNEI. With 5 bases clipped from V and 4 bases from J, the junction kept 6 bases outside the gene matches. This CDR3 contains 15 residues. CDR3 residues: CASSPTSGRGYEQYF. The CDR3 DNA is TGTGCCAGCAGTCCGACTAGCGGGAGAGGGTACGAGCAGTACTTC.

The rearrangement uses TRBV7-2 and TRBJ1-4; 7 bases map to TRBD1. The CDR3 is 15 residues long. Germline V gene data show CDR1 as SGHTA and CDR2 as FQGNSA. V gave up 5 bases and J gave up 7 bases; unmatched junction bases: 10. CDR3 region: CASSNYRGSVEKLFF. CDR3 bases: TGTGCCAGCAGCAATTACAGGGGCTCGGTTGAAAAACTGTTTTTT.

Only a few counts were recorded for this clone. This chain uses TRBV6-6 with TRBJ2-7, with D possibly being TRBD1 (6 bases). The germline CDR1 and CDR2 sequences are MNHNY and SVGAGI (reference sequence). The CDR3 sequence is 14 residues long. Trimming stripped 4 bases from V and 5 bases from J, with 15 bases between. CDR3 DNA sequence: TGTGCCAGCAGTTTGACAGGAGAGGCAGACGAGCAGTACTTC. This sequence encodes CASSLTGEADEQYF.

The gene calls are TRBV30 and TRBJ1-1; 7 bases match TRBD1. V shed 4 bases and J 3 bases; nucleotides not matched to a gene: 14. Germline V gene sequence: CDR1 GTSNPN, CDR2 SVGIG (reference sequence). The CDR3 contains 16 residues. CDR3 sequence reads: CAWKNGRGREDTEAFF. The CDR3 coding sequence is TGTGCCTGGAAGAACGGTAGGGGGCGCGAGGACACTGAAGCTTTCTTT.

This clone was seen a few times. The genes are TRBV5-8 and TRBJ1-1; weak D call: TRBD1 (5 bases). Germline assignment: CDR1 SGHTS and CDR2 YDEGEE. Between the trimmed V and J ends, which lost 4 bases and 1 base, there was a span of 11 bases. The CDR3 runs 14 residues. In DNA form, the CDR3 reads TGTGCCAGCAGCCTGGGACGTACGAACACTGAAGCTTTCTTT. Translated: CASSLGRTNTEAFF.

This clone was detected once. The gene calls are TRBV6-5 and TRBJ1-4; D may be TRBD1 (6 bases). The V gene's germline CDR1 is MNHEY and CDR2 SVGAGI. Trimming shortened V by 6 bases and J by 8 bases, and 13 bases separated the two germline ends. The CDR3 sequence is 13 residues long. CDR3 protein: CASRQGNREKLFF. In DNA form, the CDR3 reads TGTGCCAGCAGACAGGGCAATAGGGAAAAACTGTTTTTT.

The rearrangement links TRBV20-1 to TRBJ1-2, with D possibly matching TRBD1 (5 bases). Trimming pared 6 bases from V and 5 bases from J, leaving 10 bases between. Germline V gene sequence: CDR1 DFQATT, CDR2 SNEGSKA (reference sequence). The CDR3 loop spans 11 amino acids. The CDR3 region has the DNA TGCAGTGCAACTCAGGGTTATGGCTACACCTTC. It encodes CSATQGYGYTF.

The chain recombines TRBV11-2 with TRBJ2-6, with 10 bases matching TRBD1. Per germline, CDR1 SGHAT and CDR2 FQNNGV. V was clipped by 5 bases and J by 2 bases; unmatched bases: 6. The length of the CDR3 is 17 residues. The DNA of the CDR3 is TGTGCCAGCAGCCCGGGACAGGGGTGGGCTGGGGCCAACGTCCTGACTTTC. Encoded protein: CASSPGQGWAGANVLTF. The full variable domain, rest sourced from reference TRBV11-2 and TRBJ2-6, is EAGVAQSPRYKIIEKRQSVAFWCNPISGHATLYWYQQILGQGPKLLIQFQNNGVVDDSQLPKDRFSAERLKGVDSTLKIQPAKLEDSAVYLCASSPGQGWAGANVLTFGAGSRLTVL.

This clone showed up just a few times. Different DNA sequences within this sample yield the same CDR3. The chain employs TRBV18 and TRBJ1-5; D ambiguous. Trimming took 2 bases from V and 0 from J, leaving 8 bases between them. CDR3 size: 15 residues. Germline V gene lookup returns CDR1 KGHSH and CDR2 LQKENI. The DNA for the CDR3 is TGTGCCAGCTCACCATTCAAGGATAGCAATCAGCCCCAGCATTTT. The encoded protein is CASSPFKDSNQPQHF.

The chain has TRBV24-1 and TRBJ2-3; D is perhaps TRBD1 or TRBD2 (5 bases each). The CDR3 sequence is 15 residues long. Trimming removed 3 bases from V and 0 bases from J, with 9 bases in between. The germline gives CDR1 KGHDR, CDR2 SFDVKD. In nucleotides, the CDR3 is TGTGCCACCAGTGATCCGGGACGGAGCACAGATACGCAGTATTTT. Translated: CATSDPGRSTDTQYF.

V and J are TRBV3-1 (or the pseudogene TRBV3-2) and TRBJ1-3, with TRBD1 matching over 8 bases. From germline, CDR1 is LGHDT and CDR2 YNNKEL (reference sequence). Trimming cost V 4 bases and J 2 bases; bases outside gene matches: 13. The CDR3 extends over 18 amino acids. DNA of the CDR3: TGTGCCAGCAGCCCCCGCAGGGGGCAATCTCTGGCTGGAAACACCATATATTTT. This gives the protein CASSPRRGQSLAGNTIYF.

V gene TRBV5-5 combines with J gene TRBJ1-1; TRBD1 aligns across 8 bases. This CDR3 spans 15 amino acids. Germline V gene lookup returns CDR1 SGHKS and CDR2 YYEKEE (reference sequence). With V trimmed by 4 bases and J by 6 bases, 11 bases remained unmatched. CDR3 in DNA: TGTGCCAGCAGCGGCGACAGGGGTCCTTTGGCTGAAGCTTTCTTT. Translated: CASSGDRGPLAEAFF. Full variable domain (remainder filled in from reference TRBV5-5 and TRBJ1-1): DAGVTQSPTHLIKTRGQQVTLRCSPISGHKSVSWYQQVLGQGPQFIFQYYEKEERGRGNFPDRFSARQFPNYSSELNVNALLLGDSALYLCASSGDRGPLAEAFFGQGTRLTVV.

This chain uses TRBV7-9 with TRBJ1-4, with 9 bases that match TRBD1. V was pared by 5 bases and J by 8 bases, with 6 bases of the junction left unmatched. Germline assignment: CDR1 SEHNR and CDR2 FQNEAQ (reference sequence). The CDR3 runs 14 residues. The CDR3 DNA is TGTGCCAGCAGCGATCGGACAGGGGAGGAAAAACTGTTTTTT. Translating it yields CASSDRTGEEKLFF.

The J gene is TRBJ1-1, the V gene TRBV5-1; TRBD1 might be the D (5 bases). The CDR3 is made up of 14 amino acids. The V and J ends lost 5 bases and 1 base respectively, with 12 bases between them. The V gene's germline CDR1 is SGHRS and CDR2 YFSETQ. The DNA for the CDR3 is TGCGCCAGCAGTTCTACCGGGGGGAACACTGAAGCTTTCTTT. Translation gives CASSSTGGNTEAFF.

Written as DNA, the CDR3 is TGCGCCAGCATGGAACTAGCGGGGGTCTCCTACGAGCAGTACTTC. It specifies CASMELAGVSYEQYF. This chain links TRBV10-2 with TRBJ2-7; 11 bases fit TRBD2. Germline lookup yields CDR1 WSHSY and CDR2 SAAADI. The CDR3 extends over 15 amino acids. V was pared by 7 bases and J by 0 bases, with 5 bases of the junction left unmatched.

The V gene is TRBV27, the J gene TRBJ2-7; maybe TRBD1 (6 bases). The germline gives CDR1 MNHEY, CDR2 SMNVEV (reference sequence). This CDR3 is 13 amino acids long. V gave up 5 bases and J gave up 5 bases, with 13 bases separating them. The CDR3 loop reads CASSPPGGDEQYF. The CDR3 DNA reads TGTGCCAGCAGTCCGCCTGGGGGCGACGAGCAGTACTTC.

This chain uses TRBV19 with TRBJ2-5; D is perhaps TRBD1 or TRBD2 (5 bases each). V dropped 5 bases and J dropped 2 bases, with 9 bases sitting between them. Looked up from germline, CDR1 is LNHDA and CDR2 is SQIVND (reference sequence). This CDR3 region has 13 residues. Here the CDR3 DNA reads TGTGCCAGTAGTGGGGGTTCTCAAGAGACCCAGTACTTC. Translation gives CASSGGSQETQYF.